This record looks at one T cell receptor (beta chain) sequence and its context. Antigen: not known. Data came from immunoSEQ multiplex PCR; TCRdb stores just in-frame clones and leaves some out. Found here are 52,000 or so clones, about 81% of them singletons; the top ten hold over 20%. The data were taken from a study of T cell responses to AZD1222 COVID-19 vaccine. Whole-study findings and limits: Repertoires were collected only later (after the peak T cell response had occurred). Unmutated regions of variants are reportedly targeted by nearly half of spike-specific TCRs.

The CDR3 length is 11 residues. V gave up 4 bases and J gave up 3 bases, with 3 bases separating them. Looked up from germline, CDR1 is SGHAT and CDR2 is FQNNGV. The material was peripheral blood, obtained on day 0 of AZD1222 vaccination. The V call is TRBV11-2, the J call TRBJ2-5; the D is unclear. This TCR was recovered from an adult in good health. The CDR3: CASSYEETQYF. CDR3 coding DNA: TGTGCCAGCAGCTATGAAGAGACCCAGTACTTC.